Given below is one T cell receptor beta chain in context. The CDR3 runs 13 residues. Germline trimming cut 7 bases from V and 0 bases from J; bases unmatched to any gene: 3. The germline CDR1 and CDR2 sequences are SGHRS and YFSETQ. This sample was included in a study of T cells in Graves' hyperthyroidism and ophthalmopathy. RNA transcripts served as the template for amplifying TCR beta CDR3 regions. First-round RT-PCR with HTBI primers amplified the TCR CDR3 region. TCRdb processed the multiplex PCR reads anew with MiXCR; each CDR3 protein has one entry. This sample yields a few hundred thousand distinct CDR3 sequences, of which 15% to 19% are seen a single time; roughly 7.3% belongs to the top ten.

Material for sequencing was blood. The gene calls are TRBV5-1 and TRBJ1-2; TRBD1 matches 7 bases. The sequence came from a woman aged 25 to 39 with Graves' hyperthyroidism. CDR3 nucleotides: TGCGCCAGCTGGGACAGCGCTAACTATGGCTACACCTTC. Translated: CASWDSANYGYTF.